This T cell receptor (beta chain) was identified during a study of control samples from healthy donors and cancer patients. Sequencing used immunoSEQ multiplex PCR; TCRdb keeps in-frame clones, though not all of them. The table has some 220,000 clones, over 90% seen once; the top ten hold about 1.4%. The CDR3 has 15 residues. The V call is TRBV21-1, the J call TRBJ2-2; the table's D call TRBD1 went unverified against the DNA. TRBV21-1 is a pseudogene segment. This clonotype was obtained from a man between 50 and 59 years old in good health. The sample consisted of blood. The CDR3 here is CASTDLQGNTGELFF. CDR3 sequence (DNA): TGTGCCAGCACGGACTTACAGGGTAACACCGGGGAGCTGTTTTTT.